This TCR beta chain appears in the sequencing data of a study of shared clonotypes between healthy human individuals. Replicate PCRs for sorted subsets used approximately 220 ng DNA; this equaled 25,000 to 30,000 T cell genomes. Here immunoSEQ multiplex PCR was the method, and the copy in TCRdb shows in-frame clones only, minus some. The table lists some 1,100,000 clones, 78% of them singletons. Germline CDR1 is SGHTA and CDR2 is FQGNSA. The CDR3 sequence is 13 residues long. Trimming removed 5 bases at V and 5 bases at J, with 10 bases between. The rearrangement joins TRBV7-2 to TRBJ1-5; D is uncertain. Input material: memory CD4+ T cells from PBMCs. Subset given: CD45RA-negative fraction. This clonotype was obtained from a young man in good health. Some clones in this sample may be carry-over from other donors' samples. CDR3 nucleotide sequence: TGTGCCAGCAGCCGCGGGGTCGATCAGCCCCAGCATTTT. Protein: CASSRGVDQPQHF.